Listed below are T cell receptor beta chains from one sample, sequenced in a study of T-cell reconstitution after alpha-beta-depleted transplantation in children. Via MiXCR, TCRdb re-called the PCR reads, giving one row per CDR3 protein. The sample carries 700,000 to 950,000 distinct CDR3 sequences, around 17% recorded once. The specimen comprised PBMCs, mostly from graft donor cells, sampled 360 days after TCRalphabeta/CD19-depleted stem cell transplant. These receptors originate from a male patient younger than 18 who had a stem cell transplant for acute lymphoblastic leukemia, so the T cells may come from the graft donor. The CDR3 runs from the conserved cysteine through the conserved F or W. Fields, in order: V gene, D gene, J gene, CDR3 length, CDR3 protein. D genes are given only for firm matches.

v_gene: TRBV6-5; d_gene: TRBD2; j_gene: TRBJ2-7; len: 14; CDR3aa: CASSYSGGYYEQYF
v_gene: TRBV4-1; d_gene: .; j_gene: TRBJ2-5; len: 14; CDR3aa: CASSPGMGVKTQYF
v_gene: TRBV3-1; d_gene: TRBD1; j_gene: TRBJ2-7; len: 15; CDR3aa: CASSQRNTGVGEQYF
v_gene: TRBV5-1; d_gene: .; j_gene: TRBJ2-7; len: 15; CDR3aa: CASSLDRVDAYEQYF
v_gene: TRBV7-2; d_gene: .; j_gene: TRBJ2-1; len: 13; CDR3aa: CASTLLQHTEQFF
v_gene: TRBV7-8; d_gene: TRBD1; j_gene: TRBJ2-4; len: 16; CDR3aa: CASSLAGTGGLKIQYF
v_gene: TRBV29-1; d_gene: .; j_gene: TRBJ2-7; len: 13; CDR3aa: CSIAGPSDHEQYF
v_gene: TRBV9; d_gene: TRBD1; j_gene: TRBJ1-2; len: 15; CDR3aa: CASSVPGQGNYGYTF
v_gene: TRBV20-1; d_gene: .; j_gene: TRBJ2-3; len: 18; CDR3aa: CSASNIPGNLAGTDTQYF
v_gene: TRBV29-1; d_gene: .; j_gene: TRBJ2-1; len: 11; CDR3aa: CSARWGPKQFF
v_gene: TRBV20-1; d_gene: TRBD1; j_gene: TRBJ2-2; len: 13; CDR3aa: CSARNRGIGELFF
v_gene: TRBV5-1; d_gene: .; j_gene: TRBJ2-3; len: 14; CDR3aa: CASSRQFRTDTQYF
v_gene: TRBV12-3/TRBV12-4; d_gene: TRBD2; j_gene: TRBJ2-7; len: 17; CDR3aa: CASSPHMSAGGLYEQYF
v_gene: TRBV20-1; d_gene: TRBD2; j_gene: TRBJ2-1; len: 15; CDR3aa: CSARGGLAGVFEQFF
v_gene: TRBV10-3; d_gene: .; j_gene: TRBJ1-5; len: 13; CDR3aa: CAISEWVKQPQHF
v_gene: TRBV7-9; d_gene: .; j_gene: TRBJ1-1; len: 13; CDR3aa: CATPKDRNTEAFF
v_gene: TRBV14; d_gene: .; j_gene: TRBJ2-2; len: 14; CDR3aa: CASSQATRAGELFF
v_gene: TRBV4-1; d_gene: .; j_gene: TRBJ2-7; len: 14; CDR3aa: CASSQARRSYEQYF
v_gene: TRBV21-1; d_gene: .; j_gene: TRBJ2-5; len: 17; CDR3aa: CASSKVGGRQPQETQYF
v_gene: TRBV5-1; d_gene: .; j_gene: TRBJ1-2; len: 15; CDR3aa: CASSGHLGRGYGYTF
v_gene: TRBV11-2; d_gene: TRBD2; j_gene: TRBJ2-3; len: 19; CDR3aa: CASSLVLGRSGRDADTQYF
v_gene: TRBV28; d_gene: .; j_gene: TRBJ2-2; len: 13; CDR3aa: CASSFPLSGELFF
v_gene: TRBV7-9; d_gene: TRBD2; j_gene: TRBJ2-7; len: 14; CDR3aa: CASSLSSGRYEQYF
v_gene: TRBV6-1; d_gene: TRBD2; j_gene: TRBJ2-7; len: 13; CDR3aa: CASLLAGISEQYF
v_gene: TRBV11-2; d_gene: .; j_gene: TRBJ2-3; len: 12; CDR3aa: CASSLLGNTQYF
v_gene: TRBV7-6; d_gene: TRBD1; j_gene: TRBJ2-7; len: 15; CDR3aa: CASSLRDSNSYEQYF